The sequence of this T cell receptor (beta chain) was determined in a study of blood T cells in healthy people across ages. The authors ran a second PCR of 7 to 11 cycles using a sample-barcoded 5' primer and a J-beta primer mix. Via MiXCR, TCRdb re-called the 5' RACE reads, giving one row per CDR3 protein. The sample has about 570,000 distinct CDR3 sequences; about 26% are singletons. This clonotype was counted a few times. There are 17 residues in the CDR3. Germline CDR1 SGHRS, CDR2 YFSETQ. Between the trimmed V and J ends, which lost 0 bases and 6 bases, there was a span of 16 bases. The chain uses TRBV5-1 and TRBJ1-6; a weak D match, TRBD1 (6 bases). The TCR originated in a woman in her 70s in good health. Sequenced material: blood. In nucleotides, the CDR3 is TGCGCCAGCAGCTTGGGACAGGTGAACCCAGCTAATTCACCCCTCCACTTT. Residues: CASSLGQVNPANSPLHF.